A selection of T cell receptor beta chains follows, all from one sample in a study of blood T cell repertoires in COVID-19. Assay: immunoSEQ multiplex PCR; the TCRdb copy retains only in-frame clones and omits some. The data show around 130,000 clones, around 85% seen once. Material: peripheral blood. The receptors here all came from a human donor in a cohort sampled during active COVID-19. The CDR3 runs from the conserved cysteine through the conserved F or W. Fields, in order: V gene, J gene, D gene, clone size, CDR3 DNA, CDR3 protein. A D gene is named only where the DNA matches it firmly. The size field is filled for only some rows; it gives once, few, many or a size class.

>TRBV6-6|TRBJ1-2|-|-
TGTGCCAGCCGACTCCCGGCTTACTATGGCTACACCTTC
CASRLPAYYGYTF
>TRBV7-2|TRBJ2-7|-|-
TGTGCCAGCAGCTTATTCAACTACGAGCAGTACTTC
CASSLFNYEQYF
>TRBV11-3|TRBJ1-2|TRBD1|-
TGTGCCAGCAGTCCTTACAGGGGGATAGACGGCTACACCTTC
CASSPYRGIDGYTF
>TRBV11-2|TRBJ2-5|-|-
TGTGCCAGCAGCTTCTCCCGGGAAGAGACCCAGTACTTC
CASSFSREETQYF
>TRBV24-1|TRBJ2-1|-|-
TGTGCCACCAGTGAGGGCCTTGGATTGTTCTACAATGAGCAGTTCTTC
CATSEGLGLFYNEQFF
>TRBV11-2|TRBJ2-7|TRBD1|-
TGTGCCAGCAGGGCAACAGGGGGTATCGAGCAGTACTTC
CASRATGGIEQYF
>TRBV6-5|TRBJ1-1|-|-
TGTGCCAGCAGCTATCAGGGAAGTACTGAAGCTTTCTTT
CASSYQGSTEAFF
>TRBV7-2|TRBJ2-7|-|-
TGTGCCAGCAGCTTAGTCCCAGGCCTCTCCTACGAGCAGTACTTC
CASSLVPGLSYEQYF
>TRBV19|TRBJ1-3|-|-
TGTGCCAGTAGTCTATTAAGCTCTGGAAACACCATATATTTT
CASSLLSSGNTIYF
>TRBV19|TRBJ1-6|TRBD1|-
TGTGCCAGTAGTGTTTCAGGGGGGAATTCACCCCTCCACTTT
CASSVSGGNSPLHF
>TRBV18|TRBJ1-3|-|-
TGTGCCAGCGCGCAGGGGCCAGGAAACACCATATATTTT
CASAQGPGNTIYF
>TRBV7-2|TRBJ2-3|TRBD2|-
TGTGCCAGCAGCTTGACTAGCGGGAATTCAGATACGCAGTATTTT
CASSLTSGNSDTQYF
>TRBV30|TRBJ2-3|TRBD1|-
TGTGCCTGGGATGGGACAGTAGGTTCCACGGGCTTGTATTTT
CAWDGTVGSTGLYF
>TRBV6-6|TRBJ1-2|-|-
TGTGCCAGCGCCACCGCCAGGGGATCTAACTATGGCTACACCTTC
CASATARGSNYGYTF
>TRBV7-9|TRBJ2-1|-|few
TGTGCCAGCAGCTTAGCGGAGGACAGAATTGACCGGAGTGAGCAGTTCTTC
CASSLAEDRIDRSEQFF
>TRBV6-2/TRBV6-3|TRBJ2-2|TRBD2|once
TGTGCCAGCCGCCCCAGCGGGGGTAGCACCGGGGAGCTGTTTTTT
CASRPSGGSTGELFF
>TRBV7-2|TRBJ2-1|TRBD2|-
TGTGCCAGCAGCTTAGCGGGGCTAGCGGGAGGGCCGGGTAGCATAGAGCAGTTCTTC
CASSLAGLAGGPGSIEQFF
>TRBV30|TRBJ2-1|-|-
TGTGCCTCTCTAGCGACCAGCTCCTACAATGAGCAGTTCTTC
CASLATSSYNEQFF
>TRBV30|TRBJ1-5|TRBD1|few
TGTGCCTGGACGACAGGGTGGAGTCAGCCCCAGCATTTT
CAWTTGWSQPQHF
>TRBV24-1|TRBJ2-3|TRBD1|-
TGTGCCACCAGTGACCCAGGGACAGGGGGCAGAGATACGCAGTATTTT
CATSDPGTGGRDTQYF
>TRBV9|TRBJ1-4|-|-
TGTGCCAGCAGCGTAGGACAGAGAAAGGAAAAACTGTTTTTT
CASSVGQRKEKLFF
>TRBV28|TRBJ2-5|TRBD1|-
TGTGCCAGCAGCCCGCCGGGACAGCAAGAGACCCAGTACTTC
CASSPPGQQETQYF
>TRBV12-5|TRBJ1-2|TRBD1|-
TGTGCTAGTGGTTTGTATCCTGGGACAGCCTGGAACGGCTATGGCTACACCTTC
CASGLYPGTAWNGYGYTF
>TRBV6-2/TRBV6-3|TRBJ1-2|-|-
TGTGCCAGCAGTGCCTCGCGGGTGCCCCGGGGCTACACCTTC
CASSASRVPRGYTF
>TRBV7-9|TRBJ1-2|TRBD1|-
TGTGCCAGCAGCTTAGCGCAGGGGGCAAAGGGCTATGGCTACACCTTC
CASSLAQGAKGYGYTF
>TRBV6-6|TRBJ2-2|TRBD2|once
TGTGCCAGCAGACCGGGACTACAAGCCTCCCGGGAGCTGTTTTTT
CASRPGLQASRELFF
>TRBV5-6|TRBJ1-6|-|-
TGTGCCAGCAGCCTCTTGACAGGTGTACTGGATTCACCCCTCCACTTT
CASSLLTGVLDSPLHF
>TRBV3-1/TRBV3-2|TRBJ1-1|-|-
TGTGCCAGCAGCCCGGGGGGTTTTAGCGGAGCTTTCTTT
CASSPGGFSGAFF
>TRBV5-1|TRBJ1-1|-|-
TGCGCCAGCAGCCACTTTCAGGGAGGGGGGAACACTGAAGCTTTCTTT
CASSHFQGGGNTEAFF
>TRBV6-5|TRBJ2-1|TRBD2|-
TGTGCCACTGGGGGACTAGCGGGGGGAGGAGAGCAGTTCTTC
CATGGLAGGGEQFF
>TRBV24-1|TRBJ2-6|-|once
TGTGCCACCAATATCAGTGGGGCCAACGTCCTGACTTTC
CATNISGANVLTF
>TRBV5-4|TRBJ2-3|-|-
TGTGCCAGCAGCATGGACTCTAGCACAGATACGCAGTATTTT
CASSMDSSTDTQYF
>TRBV5-1|TRBJ2-5|TRBD2|-
TGCGCCAGCTGGACTAGCGGGAGGGCATCGGGCGAGACCCAGTACTTC
CASWTSGRASGETQYF
>TRBV6-2/TRBV6-3|TRBJ2-2|TRBD2|-
TGTGCCAGCAGTTACAGGCGCGGGGGTACCGGGGAGCTGTTTTTT
CASSYRRGGTGELFF
>TRBV5-4|TRBJ1-1|-|-
TGTGCCAGCAGCCCTAACGCGGCTGGCAGCAACACTGAAGCTTTCTTT
CASSPNAAGSNTEAFF
>TRBV5-4|TRBJ2-1|TRBD2|-
TGTGCCAGCAGCCCAAGCGGGAGCAACTACAATGAGCAGTTCTTC
CASSPSGSNYNEQFF
>TRBV6-4|TRBJ2-3|-|-
TGTGCCAGCACTCGGAGGGAGGCAGATACGCAGTATTTT
CASTRREADTQYF
>TRBV5-5|TRBJ1-1|-|-
TGTGCCAGCAGCTTTACAGGGCAGGCAGTTGGCACTGAAGCTTTCTTT
CASSFTGQAVGTEAFF
>TRBV4-3|TRBJ1-4|-|few
TGCGCCAGCAGCCAAGATCTGGGCCTCCGGGAAAAACTGTTTTTT
CASSQDLGLREKLFF